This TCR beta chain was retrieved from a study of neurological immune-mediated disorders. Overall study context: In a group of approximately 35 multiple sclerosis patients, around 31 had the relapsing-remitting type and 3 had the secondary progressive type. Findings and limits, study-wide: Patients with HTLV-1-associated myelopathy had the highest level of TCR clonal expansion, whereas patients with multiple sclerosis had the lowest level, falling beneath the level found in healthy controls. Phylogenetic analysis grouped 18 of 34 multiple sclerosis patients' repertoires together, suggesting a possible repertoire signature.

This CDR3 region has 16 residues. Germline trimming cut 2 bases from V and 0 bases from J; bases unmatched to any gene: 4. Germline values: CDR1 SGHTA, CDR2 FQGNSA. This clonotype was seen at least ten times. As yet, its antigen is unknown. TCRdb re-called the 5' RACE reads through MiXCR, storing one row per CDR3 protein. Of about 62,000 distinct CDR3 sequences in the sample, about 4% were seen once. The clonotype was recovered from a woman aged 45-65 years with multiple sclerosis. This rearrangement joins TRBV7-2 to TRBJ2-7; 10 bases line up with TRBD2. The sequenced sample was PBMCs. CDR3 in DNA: TGTGCCAGCAGCTTACATAGCGGGAGGTACTCCTACGAGCAGTACTTC. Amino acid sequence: CASSLHSGRYSYEQYF.